This T cell receptor (beta chain) was recovered during a study of OX40 agonist ivuxolimab in advanced cancers. Turning to the study itself: A history of anti-PD-1, anti-PD-L1 or anti-CTLA-4 therapy was acceptable, and 40% had some.

Libraries were prepared by immunoSEQ multiplex PCR; TCRdb keeps only in-frame clonotypes and omits some of them. The table has 61,000 or so clones, about 88% seen once; the top ten hold about 1.2%. There are 16 residues in the CDR3. The V and J ends lost 2 bases and 2 bases respectively, with 15 bases between them. The germline V gene encodes CDR1 SEHNR and CDR2 FQNEAQ (reference sequence). The material sequenced was CD4+ or CD8+ T cells sorted from blood, taken in a trial of the OX40 agonist ivuxolimab. This receptor was identified in an adult with an advanced solid tumor such as melanoma, head and neck, liver or kidney cancer. The rearrangement links TRBV7-9 to TRBJ2-5, with D perhaps given as TRBD1 or TRBD2 (5 bases each). The CDR3: CASSLSGRMKQETQYF. DNA of the CDR3: TGTGCCAGCAGCTTATCGGGACGCATGAAACAAGAGACCCAGTACTTC.